The clone carrying this T cell receptor beta chain was seen once. The antigen remains undetermined. A read error may be the cause here, since a much bigger clone is one base away. Three rounds of nested PCR, following a modified ARM-PCR protocol, produced the TCRbeta library. One entry per CDR3 protein results from TCRdb running MiXCR on the multiplex PCR reads. The data hold 200,000 or so distinct CDR3 sequences, with less than 80% observed a single time. This record comes from a study of tumor and adjacent non-tumor tissue in lung cancer. RNA was extracted from bulk tissue without any cell sorting. The CDR3 is 16 amino acids. CDR1 is MNHNS and CDR2 is SASEGT in the germline V gene. General study findings and limits: In normal lung, the top 100 clones were significantly more dominant than in tumor. Tumor TCR diversity, when higher, was linked to shorter survival.

The rearrangement links TRBV6-1 to TRBJ2-7; 16 bases line up with TRBD2. This receptor was identified in a man in his 60s with non-small cell lung cancer. Sequenced: lung tumor tissue. CDR3 DNA sequence: TGTGCCAGCAATGCGGGGACTAGCGGGAGGGGCTACAAGCAGTACTTC. Amino acid sequence: CASNAGTSGRGYKQYF.